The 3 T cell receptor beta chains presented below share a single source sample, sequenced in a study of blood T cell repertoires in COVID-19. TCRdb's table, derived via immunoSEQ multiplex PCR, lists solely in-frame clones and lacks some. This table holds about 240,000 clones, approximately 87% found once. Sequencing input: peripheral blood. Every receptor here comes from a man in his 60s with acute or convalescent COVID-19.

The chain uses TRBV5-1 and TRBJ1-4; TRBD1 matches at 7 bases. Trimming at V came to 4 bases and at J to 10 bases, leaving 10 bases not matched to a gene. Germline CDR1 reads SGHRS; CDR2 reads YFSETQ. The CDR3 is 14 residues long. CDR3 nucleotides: TGCGCCAGCAGCGAAGGGGGCGATTTCGGAAAACTGTTTTTT. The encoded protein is CASSEGGDFGKLFF.

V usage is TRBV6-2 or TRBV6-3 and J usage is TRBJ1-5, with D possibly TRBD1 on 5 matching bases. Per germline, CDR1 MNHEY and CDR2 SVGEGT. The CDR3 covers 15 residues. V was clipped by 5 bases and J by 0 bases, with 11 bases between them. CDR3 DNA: TGTGCCAGCAGTCCGGACACAGATAGCAATCAGCCCCAGCATTTT. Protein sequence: CASSPDTDSNQPQHF.

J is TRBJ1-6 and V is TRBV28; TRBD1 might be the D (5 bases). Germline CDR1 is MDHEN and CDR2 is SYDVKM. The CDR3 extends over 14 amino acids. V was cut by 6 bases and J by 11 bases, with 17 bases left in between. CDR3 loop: CASRDNLVPAPLHF. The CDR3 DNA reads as TGTGCCAGCAGGGACAACTTGGTTCCGGCACCCCTCCACTTT.